A selection of T cell receptor beta chains follows, all from one sample in a study of radiation and T cells in renal cell carcinoma. Produced via immunoSEQ multiplex PCR; TCRdb's table is partial and in-frame only. The sample shows around 140,000 clones, approximately 86% of them seen only once. Sample: blood, taken from a patient whose treatment included radiotherapy and nephrectomy. Source of these receptors: a woman between 45 and 60 years old with renal cell carcinoma. CDR3s include the opening cysteine and the closing phenylalanine or tryptophan. Each record gives: clone size, V gene, CDR3 length, D gene, J gene, CDR3 DNA, CDR3 protein. A D gene is named only where the DNA matches it firmly. Clone size is not always given. Where it is, it says once, few, many or a class for expanded clones.

>.|TRBV5-6|14|.|TRBJ1-2
TGTGCCAGCAGCTTGCCGGCTGGGGCCCTTGGCTACACCTTC
CASSLPAGALGYTF
>.|TRBV5-4|15|.|TRBJ2-3
TGTGCCAGCAGCTTGGGGGGGATTAGCACAGATACGCAGTATTTT
CASSLGGISTDTQYF
>.|TRBV7-2|13|.|TRBJ1-2
TGTGCCAGCAGCTCCTTACTAGGGGTGGGCTACACCTTC
CASSSLLGVGYTF
>.|TRBV6-1|14|.|TRBJ1-3
TGTGCCAGCAGTGAATGGGGAACTGGAAACACCATATATTTT
CASSEWGTGNTIYF
>.|TRBV7-8|15|TRBD2|TRBJ2-1
TGTGCCAGCAGCAACGGACTAGCGGGAGATAATGAGCAGTTCTTC
CASSNGLAGDNEQFF
>.|TRBV7-2|16|TRBD1|TRBJ1-2
TGTGCCAGCAGCCGGGACAGGGGTAGCCCGAGTGAGGGCTACACCTTC
CASSRDRGSPSEGYTF
>.|TRBV6-4|13|.|TRBJ2-1
TGTGCCAGCAGTAGGACTCGAAACAATGAGCAGTTCTTC
CASSRTRNNEQFF
>.|TRBV6-5|14|.|TRBJ2-3
TGTGCCAGCAGTTACTCTGGGGGCACAGATACGCAGTATTTT
CASSYSGGTDTQYF
>.|TRBV27|17|TRBD1|TRBJ1-1
TGTGCCAGCAGTTTATGGGTTATCCGGGACAGGAACACTGAAGCTTTCTTT
CASSLWVIRDRNTEAFF
>.|TRBV5-6|15|TRBD2|TRBJ2-7
TGTGCCAGCAGCCCCACTGGCGGGAGCTCCTACGAGCAGTACTTC
CASSPTGGSSYEQYF
>few|TRBV28|14|TRBD1|TRBJ1-1
TGTGCCAGCGCAGGGGGCGCCTTGAACACTGAAGCTTTCTTT
CASAGGALNTEAFF
>.|TRBV10-1|12|.|TRBJ1-1
TGCGCCAGCAGTGAAATCGGCAGGGGTGCTTTCTTT
CASSEIGRGAFF
>.|TRBV5-6|15|TRBD1|TRBJ1-1
TGTGCCAGCAGCTTGTCAGGGGGGCTGAACACTGAAGCTTTCTTT
CASSLSGGLNTEAFF
>.|TRBV23-1|15|.|TRBJ2-3
TGCGCCAGCAGTGGTACGGGGGAAACCACAGATACGCAGTATTTT
CASSGTGETTDTQYF
>.|TRBV2|14|.|TRBJ1-5
TGTGCCAGCAGCCCCGAGACCGGGAATCAGCCCCAGCATTTT
CASSPETGNQPQHF
>few|TRBV7-2|14|TRBD2|TRBJ2-7
TGTGCCAGCAGCTTGACTAGCGGAGCTTACGAGCAGTACTTC
CASSLTSGAYEQYF
>.|TRBV28|15|TRBD2|TRBJ2-5
TGTGCCAGCACCCTAGCGGGGGGGCTAGCAGAGACCCAGTACTTC
CASTLAGGLAETQYF
>few|TRBV7-2|14|.|TRBJ2-2
TGTGCCAGCAGCTTAGTCAGAAACACCGGGGAGCTGTTTTTT
CASSLVRNTGELFF
>.|TRBV7-3|14|.|TRBJ2-1
TGTGCCAGCAGCTTAGGGACCTCAGGGGATGAGCAGTTCTTC
CASSLGTSGDEQFF
>.|TRBV5-1|14|.|TRBJ2-3
TGCGCCAGCGCGGGGGGACAGGGAACTGGTACGCAGTATTTT
CASAGGQGTGTQYF
>.|TRBV6-4|13|.|TRBJ2-7
TGTGCCAGCAGTGAAGAACTATCCTACGAGCAGTACTTC
CASSEELSYEQYF
>few|TRBV30|13|.|TRBJ2-3
TGTGCCTGGAGTGTAATGAACACAGATACGCAGTATTTT
CAWSVMNTDTQYF
>.|TRBV29-1|15|.|TRBJ2-2
TGCAGCGTTGTATGGTTACAGACGAACACCGGGGAGCTGTTTTTT
CSVVWLQTNTGELFF
>.|TRBV2|11|.|TRBJ2-7
TGTGCCAGCAGGCAGGAGTACGAGCAGTACTTC
CASRQEYEQYF
>few|TRBV5-4|18|.|TRBJ1-4
TGTGCCAGCAGCTTGGCGAAGGGAAGGGGTTCGGAAAGTGAAAAACTGTTTTTT
CASSLAKGRGSESEKLFF
>.|TRBV6-6|12|.|TRBJ2-7
TGTGCCAGCAATGAGGGGAGTTACGAGCAGTACTTC
CASNEGSYEQYF
>.|TRBV4-3|15|.|TRBJ1-1
TGCGCCAGCAGCCAAGATTCGGGCGGGAACACTGAAGCTTTCTTT
CASSQDSGGNTEAFF
>.|TRBV5-1|15|TRBD2|TRBJ2-3
TGCGCCAGCAGCTTGGTGGGGACTACCACAGATACGCAGTATTTT
CASSLVGTTTDTQYF
>.|TRBV4-3|14|TRBD1|TRBJ2-1
TGCGCCAGCAGTTCTGGACAGGGCAGTAATGAGCAGTTCTTC
CASSSGQGSNEQFF
>few|TRBV10-1|13|.|TRBJ1-1
TGCGCCACTTCCAGGGACTTGAACACTGAAGCTTTCTTT
CATSRDLNTEAFF
>.|TRBV7-6|16|TRBD2|TRBJ2-3
TGTGCCAGCAGCCTCGGGACTAGCGGGAACACAGATACGCAGTATTTT
CASSLGTSGNTDTQYF
>.|TRBV7-9|18|TRBD1|TRBJ2-2
TGTGCCAGCAGCTCCCGAACCTGGACAGGAACGAACACCGGGGAGCTGTTTTTT
CASSSRTWTGTNTGELFF